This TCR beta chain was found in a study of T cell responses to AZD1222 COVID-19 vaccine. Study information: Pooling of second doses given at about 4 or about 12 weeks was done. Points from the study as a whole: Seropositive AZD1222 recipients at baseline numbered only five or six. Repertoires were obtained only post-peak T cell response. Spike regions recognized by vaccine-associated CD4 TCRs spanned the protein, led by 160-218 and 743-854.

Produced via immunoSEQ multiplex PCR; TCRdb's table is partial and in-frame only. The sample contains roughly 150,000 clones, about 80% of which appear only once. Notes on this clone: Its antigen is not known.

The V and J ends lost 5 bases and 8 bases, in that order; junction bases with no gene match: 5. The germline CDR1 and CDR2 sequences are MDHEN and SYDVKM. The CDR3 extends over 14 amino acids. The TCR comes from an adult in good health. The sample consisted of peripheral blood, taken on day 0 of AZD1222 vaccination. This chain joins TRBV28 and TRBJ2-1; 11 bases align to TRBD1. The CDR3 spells CASSLRTGGDEQFF. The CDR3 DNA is TGTGCCAGCAGTCTCCGGACAGGGGGCGATGAGCAGTTCTTC.